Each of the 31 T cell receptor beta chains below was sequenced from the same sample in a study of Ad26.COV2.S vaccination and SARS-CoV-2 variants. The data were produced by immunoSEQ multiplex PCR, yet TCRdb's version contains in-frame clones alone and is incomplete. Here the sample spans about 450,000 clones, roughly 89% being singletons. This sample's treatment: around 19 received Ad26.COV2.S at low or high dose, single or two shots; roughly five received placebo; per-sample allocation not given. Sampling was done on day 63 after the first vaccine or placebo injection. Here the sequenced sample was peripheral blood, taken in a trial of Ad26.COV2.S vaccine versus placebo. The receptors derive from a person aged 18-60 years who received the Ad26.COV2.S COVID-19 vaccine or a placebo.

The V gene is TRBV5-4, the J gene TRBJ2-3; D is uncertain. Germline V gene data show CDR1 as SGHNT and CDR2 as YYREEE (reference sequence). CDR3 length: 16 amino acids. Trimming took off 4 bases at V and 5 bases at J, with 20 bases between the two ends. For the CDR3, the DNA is TGTGCCAGCAGCCCGAAAGGATCTACCGTTGGAGATACGCAGTATTTT. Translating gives CASSPKGSTVGDTQYF.

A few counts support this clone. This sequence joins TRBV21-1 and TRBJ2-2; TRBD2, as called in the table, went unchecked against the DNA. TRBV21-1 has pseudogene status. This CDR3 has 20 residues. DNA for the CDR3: TGTGCCAGCAGCAAAGTCGAAGGGACTAGCGGGAGGGGGGACACCGGGGAGCTGTTTTTT. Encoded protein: CASSKVEGTSGRGDTGELFF.

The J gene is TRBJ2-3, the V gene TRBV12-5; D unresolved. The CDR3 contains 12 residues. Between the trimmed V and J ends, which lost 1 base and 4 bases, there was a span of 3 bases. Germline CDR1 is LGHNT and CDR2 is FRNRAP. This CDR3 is CASGLDPDTQYF. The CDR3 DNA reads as TGTGCTAGTGGTTTGGATCCAGATACGCAGTATTTT.

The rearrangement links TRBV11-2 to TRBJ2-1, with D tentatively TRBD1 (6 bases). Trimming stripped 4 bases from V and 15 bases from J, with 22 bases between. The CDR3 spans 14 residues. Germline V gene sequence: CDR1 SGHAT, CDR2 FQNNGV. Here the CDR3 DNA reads TGTGCCAGCAGCTACGCCGGGACAATTATGGTTCTGTTCTTC. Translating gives CASSYAGTIMVLFF. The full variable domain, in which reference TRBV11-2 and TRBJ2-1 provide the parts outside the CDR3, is EAGVAQSPRYKIIEKRQSVAFWCNPISGHATLYWYQQILGQGPKLLIQFQNNGVVDDSQLPKDRFSAERLKGVDSTLKIQPAKLEDSAVYLCASSYAGTIMVLFFGPGTRLTVL.

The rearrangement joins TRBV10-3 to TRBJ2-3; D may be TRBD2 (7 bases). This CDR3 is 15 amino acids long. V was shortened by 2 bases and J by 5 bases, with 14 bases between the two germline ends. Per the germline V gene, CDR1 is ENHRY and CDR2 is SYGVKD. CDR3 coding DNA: TGTGCCATCAGTGAGCCGGGGAGGGGGATAGATACGCAGTATTTT. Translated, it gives CAISEPGRGIDTQYF.

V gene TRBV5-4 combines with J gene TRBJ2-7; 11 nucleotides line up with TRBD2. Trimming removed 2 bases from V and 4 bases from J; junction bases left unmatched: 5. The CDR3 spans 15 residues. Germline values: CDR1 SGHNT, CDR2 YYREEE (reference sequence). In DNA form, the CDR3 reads TGTGCCAGCAGCTTCCAAGGGACTAGCGGTTACGAGCAGTACGTC. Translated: CASSFQGTSGYEQYV.

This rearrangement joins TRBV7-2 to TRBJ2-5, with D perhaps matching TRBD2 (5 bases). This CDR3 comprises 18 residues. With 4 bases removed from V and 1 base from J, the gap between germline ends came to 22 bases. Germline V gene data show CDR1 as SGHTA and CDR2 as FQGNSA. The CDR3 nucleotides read TGTGCCAGCAGCTCAACGAGGCCGCCAGCGGATGTCCAAGAGACCCAGTACTTC. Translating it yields CASSSTRPPADVQETQYF.

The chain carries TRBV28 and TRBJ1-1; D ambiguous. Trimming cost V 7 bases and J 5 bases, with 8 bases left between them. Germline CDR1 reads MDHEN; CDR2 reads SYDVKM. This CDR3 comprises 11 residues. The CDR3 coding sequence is TGTGCCAGCACCATGGGGACTGAAGCTTTCTTT. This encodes CASTMGTEAFF. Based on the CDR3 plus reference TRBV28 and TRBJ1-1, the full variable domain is DVKVTQSSRYLVKRTGEKVFLECVQDMDHENMFWYRQDPGLGLRLIYFSYDVKMKEKGDIPEGYSVSREKKERFSLILESASTNQTSMYLCASTMGTEAFFGQGTRLTVV.

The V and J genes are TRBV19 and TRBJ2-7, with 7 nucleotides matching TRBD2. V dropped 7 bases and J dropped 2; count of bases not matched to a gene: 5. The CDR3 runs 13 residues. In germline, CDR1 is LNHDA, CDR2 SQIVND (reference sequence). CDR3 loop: CASKEAGPYEQYV. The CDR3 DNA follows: TGTGCCAGTAAGGAAGCGGGGCCCTACGAGCAGTACGTC.

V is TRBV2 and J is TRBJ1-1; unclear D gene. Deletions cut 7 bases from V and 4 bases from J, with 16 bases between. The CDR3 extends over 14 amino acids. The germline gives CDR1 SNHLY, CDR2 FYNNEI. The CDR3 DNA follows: TGTGCCAGCACGGATACACGTACCGTCACTGAAGCTTTCTTT. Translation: CASTDTRTVTEAFF. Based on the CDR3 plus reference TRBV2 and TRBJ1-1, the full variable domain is EPEVTQTPSHQVTQMGQEVILRCVPISNHLYFYWYRQILGQKVEFLVSFYNNEISEKSEIFDDQFSVERPDGSNFTLKIRSTKLEDSAMYFCASTDTRTVTEAFFGQGTRLTVV.

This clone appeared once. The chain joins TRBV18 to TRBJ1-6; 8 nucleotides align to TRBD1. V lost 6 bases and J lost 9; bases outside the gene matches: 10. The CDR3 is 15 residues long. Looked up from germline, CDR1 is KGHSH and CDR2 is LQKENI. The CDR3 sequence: CASSPGQGIFSPLHF. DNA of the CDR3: TGTGCCAGCTCGCCCGGACAGGGAATATTTTCACCCCTCCACTTT.

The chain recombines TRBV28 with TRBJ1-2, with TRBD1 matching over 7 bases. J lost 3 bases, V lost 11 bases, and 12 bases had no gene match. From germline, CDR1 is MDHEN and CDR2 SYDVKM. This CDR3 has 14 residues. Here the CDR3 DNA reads TGTGCCGCATTAGAGGAGGGGGCCCACTATGGCTACACCTTC. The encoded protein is CAALEEGAHYGYTF.

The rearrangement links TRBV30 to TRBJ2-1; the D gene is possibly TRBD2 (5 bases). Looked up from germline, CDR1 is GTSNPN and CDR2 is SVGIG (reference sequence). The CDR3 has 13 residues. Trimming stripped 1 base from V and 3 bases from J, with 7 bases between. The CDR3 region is CAWSEDFYNEQFF. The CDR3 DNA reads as TGTGCCTGGAGTGAGGACTTCTACAATGAGCAGTTCTTC.

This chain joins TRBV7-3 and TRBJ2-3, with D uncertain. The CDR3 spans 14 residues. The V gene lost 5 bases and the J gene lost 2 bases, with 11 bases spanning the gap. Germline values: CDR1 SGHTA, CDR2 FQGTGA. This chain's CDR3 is CASSPTSHTDTQYF. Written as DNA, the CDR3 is TGTGCCAGCAGCCCCACGTCGCACACAGATACGCAGTATTTT.

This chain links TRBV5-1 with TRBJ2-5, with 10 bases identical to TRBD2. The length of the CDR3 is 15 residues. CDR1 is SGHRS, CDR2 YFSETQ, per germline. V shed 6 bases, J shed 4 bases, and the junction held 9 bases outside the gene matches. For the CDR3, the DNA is TGCGCCAGCACCACCGGAGCGGGGGGGCGAGAGACCCAGTACTTC. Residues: CASTTGAGGRETQYF. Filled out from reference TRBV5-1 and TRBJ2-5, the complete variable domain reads KAGVTQTPRYLIKTRGQQVTLSCSPISGHRSVSWYQQTPGQGLQFLFEYFSETQRNKGNFPGRFSGRQFSNSRSEMNVSTLELGDSALYLCASTTGAGGRETQYFGPGTRLLVL.

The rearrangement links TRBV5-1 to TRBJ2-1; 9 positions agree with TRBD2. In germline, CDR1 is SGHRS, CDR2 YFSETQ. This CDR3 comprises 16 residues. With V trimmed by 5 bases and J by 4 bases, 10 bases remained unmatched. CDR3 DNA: TGCGCCAGCAGACGAGGAGCGGGGGGAGTATACAATGAGCAGTTCTTC. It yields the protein CASRRGAGGVYNEQFF.

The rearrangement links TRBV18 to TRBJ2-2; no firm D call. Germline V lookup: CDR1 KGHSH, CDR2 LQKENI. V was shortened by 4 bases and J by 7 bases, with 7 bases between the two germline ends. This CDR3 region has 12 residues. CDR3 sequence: CASSQYHGELFF. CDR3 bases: TGTGCCAGCTCACAATATCACGGGGAGCTGTTTTTT.

The CDR3 DNA reads as TGTGCCAGTAGTAGTCGGCCGACCCTCGACACAGATACGCAGTATTTT. This translates into CASSSRPTLDTDTQYF. The V and J genes are TRBV19 and TRBJ2-3; the D is unclear. Germline lookup yields CDR1 LNHDA and CDR2 SQIVND (reference sequence). The CDR3 loop spans 16 amino acids. The V end was cut by 4 bases, the J end by 2 bases, with 16 bases between.

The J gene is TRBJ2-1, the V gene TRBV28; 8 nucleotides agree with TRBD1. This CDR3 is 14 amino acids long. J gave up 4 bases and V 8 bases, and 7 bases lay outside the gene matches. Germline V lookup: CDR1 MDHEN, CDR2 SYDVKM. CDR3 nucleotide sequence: TGTGCCAGCGGACTCAGGGGGCCTTACAATGAGCAGTTCTTC. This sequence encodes CASGLRGPYNEQFF.

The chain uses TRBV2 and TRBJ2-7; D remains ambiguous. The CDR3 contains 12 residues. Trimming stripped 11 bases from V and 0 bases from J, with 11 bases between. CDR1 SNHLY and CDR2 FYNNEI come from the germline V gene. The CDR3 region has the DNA TGTGCCGACGGAGACGGCTCCTACGAGCAGTACTTC. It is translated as CADGDGSYEQYF.

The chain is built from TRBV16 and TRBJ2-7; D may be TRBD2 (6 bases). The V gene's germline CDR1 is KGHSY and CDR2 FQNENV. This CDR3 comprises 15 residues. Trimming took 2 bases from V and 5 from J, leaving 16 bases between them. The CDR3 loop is CASSQESGGPDEQYV. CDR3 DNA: TGTGCCAGCAGCCAAGAGTCAGGAGGGCCGGACGAGCAGTACGTC.

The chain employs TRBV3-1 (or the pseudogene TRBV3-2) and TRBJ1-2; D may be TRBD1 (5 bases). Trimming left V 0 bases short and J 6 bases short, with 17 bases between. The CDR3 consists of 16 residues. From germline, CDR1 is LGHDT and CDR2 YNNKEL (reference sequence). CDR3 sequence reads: CASSQEGDLILDGYTF. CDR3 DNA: TGTGCCAGCAGCCAAGAGGGGGACCTTATTCTAGATGGCTACACCTTC.

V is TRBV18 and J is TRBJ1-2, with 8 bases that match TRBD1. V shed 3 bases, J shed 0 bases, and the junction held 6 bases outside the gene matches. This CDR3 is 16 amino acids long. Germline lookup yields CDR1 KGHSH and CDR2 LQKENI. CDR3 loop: CASSPGTGTANYGYTF. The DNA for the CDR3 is TGTGCCAGCTCACCCGGGACAGGCACAGCTAACTATGGCTACACCTTC.

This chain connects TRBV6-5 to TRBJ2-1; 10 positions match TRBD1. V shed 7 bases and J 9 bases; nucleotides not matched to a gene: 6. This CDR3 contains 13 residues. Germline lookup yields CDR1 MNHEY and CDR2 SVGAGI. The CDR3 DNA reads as TGTGCCAGCAAGGGACAGGGGATACCTGAGCAGTTCTTC. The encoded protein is CASKGQGIPEQFF.

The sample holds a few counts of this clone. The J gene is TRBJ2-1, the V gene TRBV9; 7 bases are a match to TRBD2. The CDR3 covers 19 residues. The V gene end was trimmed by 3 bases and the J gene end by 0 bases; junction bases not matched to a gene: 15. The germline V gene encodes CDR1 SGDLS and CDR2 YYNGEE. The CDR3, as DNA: TGTGCCAGCAGCGCCGGACTAGGCCTGATCCTGAGCTCCTACAATGAGCAGTTCTTC. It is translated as CASSAGLGLILSSYNEQFF.

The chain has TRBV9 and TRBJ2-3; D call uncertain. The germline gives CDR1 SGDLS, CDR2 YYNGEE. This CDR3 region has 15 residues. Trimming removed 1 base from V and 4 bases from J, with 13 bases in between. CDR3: CASSVSLGYPDTQYF. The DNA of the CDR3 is TGTGCCAGCAGCGTAAGCCTCGGGTACCCAGATACGCAGTATTTT.

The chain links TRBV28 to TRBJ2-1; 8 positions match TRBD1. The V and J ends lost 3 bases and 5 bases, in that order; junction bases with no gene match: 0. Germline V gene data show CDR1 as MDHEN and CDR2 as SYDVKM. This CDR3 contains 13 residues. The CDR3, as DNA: TGTGCCAGCAGTTTGGACAGGGACAATGAGCAGTTCTTC. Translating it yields CASSLDRDNEQFF.

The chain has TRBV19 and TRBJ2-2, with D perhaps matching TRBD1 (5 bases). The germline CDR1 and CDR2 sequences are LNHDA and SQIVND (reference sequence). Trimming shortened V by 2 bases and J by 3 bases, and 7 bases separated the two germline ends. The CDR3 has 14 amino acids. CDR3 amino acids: CASSILGDTGELFF. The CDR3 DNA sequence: TGTGCCAGTAGTATATTAGGGGACACCGGGGAGCTGTTTTTT.

In nucleotides, the CDR3 is TGTGCCAGCAGCTTAAGGCCCCCAGACCACTACGAGCAGTACTTC. Protein: CASSLRPPDHYEQYF. The rearrangement uses TRBV7-2 and TRBJ2-7, with D unclear. The CDR3 consists of 15 residues. From germline, CDR1 is SGHTA and CDR2 FQGNSA. Trimming took off 2 bases at V and 3 bases at J, with 14 bases between the two ends.

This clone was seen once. CDR3 in amino acids: CASSWLDQETQYF. For the CDR3, the DNA is TGTGCCAGCAGTTGGTTAGACCAAGAGACCCAGTACTTC. This chain joins TRBV12-3 or TRBV12-4 and TRBJ2-5; D is unclear. Trimming took off 4 bases at V and 0 bases at J, with 6 bases between the two ends. The CDR3 loop spans 13 amino acids.

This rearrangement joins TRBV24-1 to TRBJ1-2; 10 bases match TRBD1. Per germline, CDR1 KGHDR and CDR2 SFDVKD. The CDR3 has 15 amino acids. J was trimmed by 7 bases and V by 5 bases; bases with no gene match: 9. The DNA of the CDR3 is TGTGCCACCAGTGCACCGGACAGGGGGAGAGGTGGCTACACCTTC. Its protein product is CATSAPDRGRGGYTF.